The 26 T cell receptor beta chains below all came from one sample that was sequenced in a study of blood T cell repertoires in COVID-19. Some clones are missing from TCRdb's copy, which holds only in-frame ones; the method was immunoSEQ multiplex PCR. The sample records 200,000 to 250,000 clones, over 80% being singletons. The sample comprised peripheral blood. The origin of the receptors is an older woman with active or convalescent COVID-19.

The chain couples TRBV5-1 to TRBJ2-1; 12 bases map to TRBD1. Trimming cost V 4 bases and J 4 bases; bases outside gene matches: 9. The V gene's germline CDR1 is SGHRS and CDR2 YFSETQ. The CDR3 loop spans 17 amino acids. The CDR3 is CASSGGTGGAPYNEQFF. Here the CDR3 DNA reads TGCGCCAGCAGCGGAGGGACAGGGGGCGCCCCGTACAATGAGCAGTTCTTC.

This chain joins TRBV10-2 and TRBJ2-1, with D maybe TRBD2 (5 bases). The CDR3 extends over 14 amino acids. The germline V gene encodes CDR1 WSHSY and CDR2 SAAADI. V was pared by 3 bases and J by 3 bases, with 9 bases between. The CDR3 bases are TGCGCCAGCAGTGACGGGATCGGCTACAATGAGCAGTTCTTC. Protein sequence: CASSDGIGYNEQFF.

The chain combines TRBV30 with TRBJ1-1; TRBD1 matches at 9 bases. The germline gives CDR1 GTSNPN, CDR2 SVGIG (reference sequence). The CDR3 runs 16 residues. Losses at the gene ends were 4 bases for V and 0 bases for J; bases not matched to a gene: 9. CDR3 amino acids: CAWKTQGAWMNTEAFF. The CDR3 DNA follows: TGTGCCTGGAAAACACAGGGGGCCTGGATGAACACTGAAGCTTTCTTT. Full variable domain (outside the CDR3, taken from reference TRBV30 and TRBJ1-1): SQTIHQWPATLVQPVGSPLSLECTVEGTSNPNLYWYRQAAGRGLQLLFYSVGIGQISSEVPQNLSASRPQDRQFILSSKKLLLSDSGFYLCAWKTQGAWMNTEAFFGQGTRLTVV.

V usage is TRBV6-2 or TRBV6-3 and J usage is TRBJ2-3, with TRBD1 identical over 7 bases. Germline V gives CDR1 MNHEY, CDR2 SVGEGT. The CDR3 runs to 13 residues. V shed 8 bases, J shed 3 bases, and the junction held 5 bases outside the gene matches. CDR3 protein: CASRSQGTDTQYF. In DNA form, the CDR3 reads TGTGCCAGCCGTTCACAGGGGACAGATACGCAGTATTTT.

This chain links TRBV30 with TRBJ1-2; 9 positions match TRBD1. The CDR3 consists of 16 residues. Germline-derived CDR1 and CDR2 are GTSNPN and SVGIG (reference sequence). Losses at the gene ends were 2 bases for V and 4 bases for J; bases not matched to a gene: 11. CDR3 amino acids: CAWSPQTTGGAYGYTF. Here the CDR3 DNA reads TGTGCCTGGAGTCCTCAAACTACAGGGGGCGCCTATGGCTACACCTTC.

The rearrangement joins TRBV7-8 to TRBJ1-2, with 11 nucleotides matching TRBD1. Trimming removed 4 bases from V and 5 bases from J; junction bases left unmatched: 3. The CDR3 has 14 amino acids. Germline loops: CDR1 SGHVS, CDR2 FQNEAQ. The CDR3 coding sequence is TGTGCCAGCAGCTCGGACAGGGGGCGATATGGCTACACCTTC. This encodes CASSSDRGRYGYTF. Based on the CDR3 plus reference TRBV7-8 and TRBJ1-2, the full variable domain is GAGVSQSPRYKVAKRGQDVALRCDPISGHVSLFWYQQALGQGPEFLTYFQNEAQLDKSGLPSDRFFAERPEGSVSTLKIQRTQQEDSAVYLCASSSDRGRYGYTFGSGTRLTVV.

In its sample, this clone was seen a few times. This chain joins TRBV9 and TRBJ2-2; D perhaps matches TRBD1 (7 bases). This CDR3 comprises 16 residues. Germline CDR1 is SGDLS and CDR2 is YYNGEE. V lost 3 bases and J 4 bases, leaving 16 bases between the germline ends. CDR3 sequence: CASSAPRQGGTGELFF. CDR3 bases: TGTGCCAGCAGCGCACCACGACAGGGAGGCACCGGGGAGCTGTTTTTT. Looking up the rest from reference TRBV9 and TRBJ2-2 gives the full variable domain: DSGVTQTPKHLITATGQRVTLRCSPRSGDLSVYWYQQSLDQGLQFLIQYYNGEERAKGNILERFSAQQFPDLHSELNLSSLELGDSALYFCASSAPRQGGTGELFFGEGSRLTVL.

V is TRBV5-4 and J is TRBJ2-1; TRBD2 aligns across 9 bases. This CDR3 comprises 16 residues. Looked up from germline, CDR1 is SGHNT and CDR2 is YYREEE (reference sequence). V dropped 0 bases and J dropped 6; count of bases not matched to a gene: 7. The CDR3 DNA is TGTGCCAGCAGCTTGGCCTTAGCGGGGGTCCCCAATGAGCAGTTCTTC. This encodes CASSLALAGVPNEQFF.

CDR3 in amino acids: CASRHTGGAGEQYF. DNA for the CDR3: TGTGCCAGCAGGCACACAGGGGGCGCGGGGGAGCAGTACTTC. The V call is TRBV7-9, the J call TRBJ2-7; 9 nucleotides match TRBD1. The V gene's germline CDR1 is SEHNR and CDR2 FQNEAQ (reference sequence). V gave up 6 bases and J gave up 7 bases; unmatched junction bases: 10. CDR3 length: 14 amino acids.

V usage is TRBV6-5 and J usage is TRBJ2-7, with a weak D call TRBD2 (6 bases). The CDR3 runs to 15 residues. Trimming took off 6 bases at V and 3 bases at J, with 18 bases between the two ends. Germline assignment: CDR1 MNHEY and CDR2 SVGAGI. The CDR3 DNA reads TGTGCCAGCAGGACCCCTGGAGGGGCCCGCTACGAGCAGTACTTC. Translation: CASRTPGGARYEQYF.

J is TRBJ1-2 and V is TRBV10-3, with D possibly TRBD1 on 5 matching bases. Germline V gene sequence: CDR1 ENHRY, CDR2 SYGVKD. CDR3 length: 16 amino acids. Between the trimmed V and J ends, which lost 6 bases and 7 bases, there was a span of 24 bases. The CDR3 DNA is TGTGCCATCAGCGAAGCCACAGGAGGGGTAGGAGGTGGCTACACCTTC. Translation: CAISEATGGVGGGYTF.

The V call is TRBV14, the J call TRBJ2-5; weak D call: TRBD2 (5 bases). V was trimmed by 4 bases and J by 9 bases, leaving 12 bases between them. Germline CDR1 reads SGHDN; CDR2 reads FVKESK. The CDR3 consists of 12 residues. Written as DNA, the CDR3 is TGTGCCAGCAGCCTACCAAAAGCGGCCCAGTACTTC. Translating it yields CASSLPKAAQYF. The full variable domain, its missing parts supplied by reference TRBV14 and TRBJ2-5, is EAGVTQFPSHSVIEKGQTVTLRCDPISGHDNLYWYRRVMGKEIKFLLHFVKESKQDESGMPNNRFLAERTGGTYSTLKVQPAELEDSGVYFCASSLPKAAQYFGPGTRLLVL.

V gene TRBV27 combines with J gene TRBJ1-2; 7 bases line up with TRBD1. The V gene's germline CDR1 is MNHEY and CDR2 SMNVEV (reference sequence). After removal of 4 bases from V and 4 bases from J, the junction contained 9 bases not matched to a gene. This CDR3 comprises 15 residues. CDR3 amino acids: CASSSGQRALYGYTF. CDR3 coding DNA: TGTGCCAGCAGTTCGGGACAGCGGGCCCTCTATGGCTACACCTTC.

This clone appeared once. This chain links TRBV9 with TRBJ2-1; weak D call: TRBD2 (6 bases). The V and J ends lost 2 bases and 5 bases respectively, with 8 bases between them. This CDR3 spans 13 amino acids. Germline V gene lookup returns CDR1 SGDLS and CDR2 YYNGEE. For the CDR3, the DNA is TGTGCCAGCAGCGTTCGCGGGGACAATGAGCAGTTCTTC. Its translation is CASSVRGDNEQFF.

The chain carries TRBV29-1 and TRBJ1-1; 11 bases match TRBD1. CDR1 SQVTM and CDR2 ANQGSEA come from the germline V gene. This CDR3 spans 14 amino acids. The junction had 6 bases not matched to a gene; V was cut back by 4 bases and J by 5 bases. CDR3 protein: CSVAWTGGETEAFF. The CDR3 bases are TGCAGCGTTGCCTGGACAGGGGGCGAAACTGAAGCTTTCTTT.

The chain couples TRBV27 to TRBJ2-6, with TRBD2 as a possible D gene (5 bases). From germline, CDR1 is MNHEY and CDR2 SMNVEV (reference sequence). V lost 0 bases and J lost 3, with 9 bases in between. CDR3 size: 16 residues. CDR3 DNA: TGTGCCAGCAGTTTATCATCGGGGTATGGGGCCAACGTCCTGACTTTC. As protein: CASSLSSGYGANVLTF.

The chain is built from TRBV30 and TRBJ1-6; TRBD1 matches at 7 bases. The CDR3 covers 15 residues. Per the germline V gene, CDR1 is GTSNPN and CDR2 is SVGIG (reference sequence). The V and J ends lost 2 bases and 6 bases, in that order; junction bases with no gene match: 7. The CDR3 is CAWSPRGPGNSPLHF. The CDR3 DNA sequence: TGTGCCTGGAGTCCAAGGGGGCCTGGTAATTCACCCCTCCACTTT.

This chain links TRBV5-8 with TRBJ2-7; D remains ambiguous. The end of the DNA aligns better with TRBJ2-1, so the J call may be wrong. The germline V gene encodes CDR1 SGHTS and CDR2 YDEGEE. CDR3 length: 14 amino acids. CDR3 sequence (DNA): TGTGCCAGCAGCCTCAGAGGATCCTACAATGAGCAGTTCTTC. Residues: CASSLRGSYNEQFF.

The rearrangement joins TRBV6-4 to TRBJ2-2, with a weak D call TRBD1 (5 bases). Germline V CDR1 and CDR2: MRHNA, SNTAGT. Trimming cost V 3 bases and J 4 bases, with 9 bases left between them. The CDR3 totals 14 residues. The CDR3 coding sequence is TGTGCCAGCAGTGATCAGGGCGGCACCGGGGAGCTGTTTTTT. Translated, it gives CASSDQGGTGELFF.

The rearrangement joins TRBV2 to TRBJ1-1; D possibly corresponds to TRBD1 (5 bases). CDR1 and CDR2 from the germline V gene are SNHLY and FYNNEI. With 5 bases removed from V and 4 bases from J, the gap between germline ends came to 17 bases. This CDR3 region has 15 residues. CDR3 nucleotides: TGTGCCAGCAGTCCCCTCAGGGATGCTGTCACTGAAGCTTTCTTT. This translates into CASSPLRDAVTEAFF.

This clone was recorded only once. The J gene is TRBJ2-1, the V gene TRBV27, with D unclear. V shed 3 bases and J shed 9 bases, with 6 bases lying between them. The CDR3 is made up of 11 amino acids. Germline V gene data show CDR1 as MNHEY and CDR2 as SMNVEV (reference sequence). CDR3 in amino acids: CASSFVGEQFF. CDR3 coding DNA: TGTGCCAGCAGTTTCGTCGGTGAGCAGTTCTTC.

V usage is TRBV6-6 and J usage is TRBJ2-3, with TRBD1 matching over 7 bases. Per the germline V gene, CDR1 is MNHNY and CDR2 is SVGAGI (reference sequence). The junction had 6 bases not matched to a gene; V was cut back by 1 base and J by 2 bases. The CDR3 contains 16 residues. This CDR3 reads CASSYFATGTTDTQYF. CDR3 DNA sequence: TGTGCCAGCAGTTACTTTGCGACAGGGACCACAGATACGCAGTATTTT.

The DNA for the CDR3 is TGTGCCAGCAGCGAGCCCCGGCGGGGCGAGCAGTTCTTC. It is translated as CASSEPRRGEQFF. The genes are TRBV9 and TRBJ2-1, with D maybe TRBD2 (6 bases). Trimming removed 3 bases at V and 10 bases at J, with 14 bases between. The CDR3 has 13 amino acids. Germline CDR1 is SGDLS and CDR2 is YYNGEE.

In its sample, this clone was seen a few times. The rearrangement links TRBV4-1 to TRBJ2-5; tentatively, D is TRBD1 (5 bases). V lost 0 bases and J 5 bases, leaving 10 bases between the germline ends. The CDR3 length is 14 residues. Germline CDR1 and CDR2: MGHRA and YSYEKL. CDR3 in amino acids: CASSQDRVVETQYF. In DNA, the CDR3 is TGCGCCAGCAGCCAAGACAGGGTAGTTGAGACCCAGTACTTC.

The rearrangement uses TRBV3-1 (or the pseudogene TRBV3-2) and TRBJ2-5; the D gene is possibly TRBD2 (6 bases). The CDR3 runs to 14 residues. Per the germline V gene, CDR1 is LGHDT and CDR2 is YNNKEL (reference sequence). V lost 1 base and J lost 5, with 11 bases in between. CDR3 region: CASSQANGGETQYF. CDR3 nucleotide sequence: TGTGCCAGCAGCCAAGCGAATGGGGGGGAGACCCAGTACTTC.

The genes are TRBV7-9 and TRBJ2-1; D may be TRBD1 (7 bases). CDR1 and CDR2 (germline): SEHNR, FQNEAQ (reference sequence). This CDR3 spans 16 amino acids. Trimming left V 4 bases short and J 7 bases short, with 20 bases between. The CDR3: CASSYYGGGRLNEQFF. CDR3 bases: TGTGCCAGCAGCTATTATGGAGGGGGCCGGTTGAATGAGCAGTTCTTC.